The 5 T cell receptor beta chains below all came from one sample that was sequenced in a study of T cell responses to AZD1222 COVID-19 vaccine. TCRdb's copy holds only in-frame clones and misses some; the assay was immunoSEQ multiplex PCR. The repertoire holds about 130,000 clones, with 89% as singletons. Specimen: peripheral blood, collected 28 days after the second AZD1222 dose. These receptors were taken from an adult who received the AZD1222 COVID-19 vaccine.

This chain uses TRBV5-5 with TRBJ2-2, with TRBD2 identical over 8 bases. Per the germline V gene, CDR1 is SGHKS and CDR2 is YYEKEE (reference sequence). The CDR3 runs 16 residues. Trimming took 2 bases from V and 4 from J; bases not matched to a gene: 7. The CDR3 sequence is CASSLSGRASTGELFF. The CDR3 DNA reads as TGTGCCAGCAGCTTAAGCGGGAGAGCATCCACCGGGGAGCTGTTTTTT.

The chain has TRBV6-5 and TRBJ2-2, with TRBD2 identical over 7 bases. J was trimmed by 6 bases and V by 7 bases; bases with no gene match: 2. Germline lookup yields CDR1 MNHEY and CDR2 SVGAGI. The CDR3 has 12 residues. CDR3 residues: CASKAGAGELFF. The CDR3 nucleotides read TGTGCCAGCAAGGCGGGAGCCGGGGAGCTGTTTTTT.

The chain joins TRBV5-8 to TRBJ2-1, with D possibly matching TRBD1 (6 bases). The V and J ends lost 4 bases and 0 bases respectively, with 11 bases between them. CDR1 is SGHTS and CDR2 is YDEGEE in the germline V gene. This CDR3 is built from 15 residues. The chain's CDR3 is CASSLGDNSYNEQFF. CDR3 nucleotide sequence: TGTGCCAGCAGCCTGGGGGACAACTCCTACAATGAGCAGTTCTTC.

This chain links TRBV6-6 with TRBJ1-5, with 7 positions matching TRBD1. The CDR3 sequence is 16 residues long. In germline, CDR1 is MNHNY, CDR2 SVGAGI (reference sequence). V shed 0 bases and J 3 bases; nucleotides not matched to a gene: 5. The CDR3 DNA is TGTGCCAGCAGTTACTCGACGGGGACAGTCAATCAGCCCCAGCATTTT. Translating it yields CASSYSTGTVNQPQHF.

The chain recombines TRBV29-1 with TRBJ2-5; no definite D call. Per germline, CDR1 SQVTM and CDR2 ANQGSEA. The CDR3 has 12 residues. V was pared by 6 bases and J by 2 bases, with 10 bases between. The CDR3 nucleotides read TGCAGCGTCTTCCCCGGGCAAGAGACCCAGTACTTC. It specifies CSVFPGQETQYF. The full variable domain, with the rest looked up from reference TRBV29-1 and TRBJ2-5, is SAVISQKPSRDICQRGTSLTIQCQVDSQVTMMFWYRQQPGQSLTLIATANQGSEATYESGFVIDKFPISRPNLTFSTLTVSNMSPEDSSIYLCSVFPGQETQYFGPGTRLLVL.